This record covers a single TCR beta chain. The antigen remains undetermined. CDR1 and CDR2 from the germline V gene are LNHDA and SQIVND (reference sequence). V gave up 4 bases and J gave up 1 base, with 13 bases separating them. CDR3 length: 15 amino acids. These data originate in a study of long-term antiretroviral therapy in people with HIV. In the study overall: The earliest samples came from an era when ART typically awaited falling CD4 counts.

The run of the v3.0 immunoSEQ assay was at survey level. Some clones are missing from TCRdb's copy, which holds only in-frame ones; the method was immunoSEQ multiplex PCR. Of roughly 29,000 clones in the sample, 95% were seen once. Donors needed at least one pre-ART PBMC sample plus at least two post-ART samples. Study results and caveats: Although diversity increased after ART, it remained lower than in transplant donor controls.

The source of this sequence is a man aged 30-40 years with HIV. Sample: unsorted PBMCs, taken 5.3 years after starting antiretroviral therapy. V gene TRBV19 combines with J gene TRBJ1-1; tentative D call: TRBD1 (6 bases). The CDR3 reads CASSKAGAGNTEAFF. CDR3 DNA sequence: TGTGCCAGTAGTAAAGCAGGGGCCGGGAACACTGAAGCTTTCTTT.